The rows below give T cell receptor beta chains drawn from one sample of a study of control samples from healthy donors and cancer patients. Libraries were prepared by immunoSEQ multiplex PCR; TCRdb keeps only in-frame clonotypes and omits some of them. The sample carries over 110,000 clones, about 88% recorded once. Input material: blood. Receptors were obtained from a woman aged 25 to 39 in good health. The CDR3 runs from the conserved cysteine through the conserved F or W. The order of the fields is J gene, V gene, clone size, D gene, CDR3 DNA, CDR3 protein. The D gene is left open where the match is weak. Clone size is given for some rows only: seen once, a few or many times, or a class if the clone is expanded.

TRBJ2-7 TRBV9 NA NA TGTGCCAGCAGCGTAGGAGGTAGCGGAGTCTACGAGCAGTACTTC CASSVGGSGVYEQYF
TRBJ1-1 TRBV5-6 few NA TGTGCCAGCAGCCTCGGTGCGGTGAACACTGAAGCTTTCTTT CASSLGAVNTEAFF
TRBJ2-5 TRBV13 NA TRBD1 TGTGCCAGCAGCCCTATCCCGGCGGGACAGGGGGCGAGCCGGACCCAGTACTTC CASSPIPAGQGASRTQYF
TRBJ2-5 TRBV10-3 once NA TGTGCCATCAGTGACCCCCGGGATATGAGGGGCGAGACCCAGTACTTC CAISDPRDMRGETQYF
TRBJ2-1 TRBV29-1 NA TRBD2 TGCAGCTACAACAGCGGGGGAAGCTCCTACAATGAGCAGTTCTTC CSYNSGGSSYNEQFF
TRBJ1-1 TRBV28 NA NA TGTGCCAGCAGCCCATCGTTGACTGAAGCTTTCTTT CASSPSLTEAFF
TRBJ1-6 TRBV5-1 NA NA TGCGCCAGCAGCCTCGGACAGAGTAATTCACCCCTCCACTTT CASSLGQSNSPLHF
TRBJ1-1 TRBV5-6 NA NA TGTGCCAGCAGCCGGGGCCCCCAGGGGTGGGCTTTCTTT CASSRGPQGWAFF
TRBJ2-7 TRBV6-2/TRBV6-3 NA NA TGTGCCAGCAGTTACCCGACCGGCTCCTACGAGCAGTACTTC CASSYPTGSYEQYF
TRBJ1-4 TRBV9 NA NA TGTGCCAGCAGCCTCAGCAGCGGCTATGAAAAACTGTTTTTT CASSLSSGYEKLFF
TRBJ2-2 TRBV7-7 NA NA TGTGCCAGCAGCTTGGATACGTGGACCGGGGAGCTGTTTTTT CASSLDTWTGELFF
TRBJ2-7 TRBV6-5 few NA TGTGCCAGCAAAGCCAACTCCTACGAGCAGTACTTC CASKANSYEQYF
TRBJ1-6 TRBV9 NA NA TGTGCCAGCAGCGTACGGGAAGAGGGGTCACCCCTCCACTTT CASSVREEGSPLHF
TRBJ1-4 TRBV7-6 NA NA TGTGCCAGCAGCCGTAGCACCGGGGGAGGCGAAAAACTGTTTTTT CASSRSTGGGEKLFF
TRBJ2-7 TRBV5-5 NA NA TGTGCCAGCAGCTTGGGGGCGGCAAGCTCCTACGAGCAGTACTTC CASSLGAASSYEQYF
TRBJ2-4 TRBV7-3 NA TRBD2 TGTGCCAGCAGCTTAGTCCGGGAGGACATTCAGTACTTC CASSLVREDIQYF
TRBJ2-4 TRBV2 NA NA TGTGCCAGCAGCAACGACAGATATCTAGCCAAAAACATTCAGTACTTC CASSNDRYLAKNIQYF
TRBJ1-1 TRBV10-3 NA NA TGTGCCATCAGTGAATCAGAGAACACTGAAGCTTTCTTT CAISESENTEAFF
TRBJ1-1 TRBV6-4 NA TRBD1 TGTGCCAGCAGGGTTGACAGGGTGAACACTGAAGCTTTCTTT CASRVDRVNTEAFF
TRBJ2-7 TRBV3-1/TRBV3-2 NA NA TGTGCCAGCAGCCGGAAAGGTAGCGGAGCCTACGAGCAGTACTTC CASSRKGSGAYEQYF
TRBJ2-3 TRBV29-1 NA NA TGCAGCGTTGAAGAGGTTAGCACAGATACGCAGTATTTT CSVEEVSTDTQYF
TRBJ1-6 TRBV2 few NA TGTGCCAGCAGTGAATTGGCGGGCTATAATTCACCCCTCCACTTT CASSELAGYNSPLHF
TRBJ1-4 TRBV6-2/TRBV6-3 NA NA TGTGCCAGCAGTGCCGGGAGCCTAACTAATGAAAAACTGTTTTTT CASSAGSLTNEKLFF
TRBJ2-1 TRBV28 NA TRBD2 TGTGCCAGCGCTATAGGGCTAGCGGGAGGCAATGAGCAGTTCTTC CASAIGLAGGNEQFF
TRBJ2-3 TRBV28 NA NA TGTGCCAGCAGTTTGCCTCTAGCGAGCACAGATACGCAGTATTTT CASSLPLASTDTQYF
TRBJ2-5 TRBV25-1 once TRBD2 TGTGCCAGCAGTCTGGGGGCTAGCGGGACTAAAGAGACCCAGTACTTC CASSLGASGTKETQYF
TRBJ1-4 TRBV28 NA TRBD1 TGTGCCAGCAGCGACCGGACAGGCTTTAATGAAAAACTGTTTTTT CASSDRTGFNEKLFF
TRBJ1-6 TRBV21-1 NA NA TGTGCCGGATTCTTTAGACAGGGGACTTCACCCCTCCACTTT CAGFFRQGTSPLHF
TRBJ1-5 TRBV28 NA TRBD1 TGTGCCAGCAGAACAGCGACAGGGCGGAATCAGCCCCAGCATTTT CASRTATGRNQPQHF
TRBJ2-7 TRBV28 NA TRBD2 TGTGCCAGCAGTTTTCCAGCGGGAGGCCCCTACGAGCAGTACTTC CASSFPAGGPYEQYF
TRBJ2-1 TRBV25-1 NA NA TGTGCCAGCACAGGTAGGGGTAGCGACGATGAGCAGTTCTTC CASTGRGSDDEQFF
TRBJ1-2 TRBV7-9 NA NA TGTGCCAGCAGCCCACGGGCCACCGACGGCTACACCTTC CASSPRATDGYTF
TRBJ2-3 TRBV3-1/TRBV3-2 NA NA TGTGCCAGCAGCCAGGTACTAGATACGCAGTATTTT CASSQVLDTQYF
TRBJ2-2 TRBV7-3 NA NA TGTGCCAGCAGCTTACGCCGGAACACCGGGGAGCTGTTTTTT CASSLRRNTGELFF
TRBJ2-1 TRBV29-1 NA TRBD1 TGCAGCGTTGGCACAGGGGGGTTGAGTGAGCAGTTCTTC CSVGTGGLSEQFF
TRBJ2-7 TRBV30 NA NA TGTGCCTGGATCAGGCAGGGGCGCTACGAGCAGTACTTC CAWIRQGRYEQYF
TRBJ1-2 TRBV2 NA NA TGTGCCAGCAGTCTCCGGGCAGAGACCTATGGCTACACCTTC CASSLRAETYGYTF
TRBJ1-1 TRBV5-6 NA NA TGTGCCAGCAGCTTTTCGGGGGCTGAAGCTTTCTTT CASSFSGAEAFF
TRBJ1-6 TRBV27 NA TRBD1 TGTGCCAGCAGTTTATGGACAGGAGATAATTCACCCCTCCACTTT CASSLWTGDNSPLHF
TRBJ2-7 TRBV7-9 once NA TGTGCCAGCAGCTTAGGGAGGGGACCCTACGAGCAGTACTTC CASSLGRGPYEQYF
TRBJ2-4 TRBV15 NA NA TGTGCCACCAGCAGAGAGGGCCGGGGAGAAAACATTCAGTACTTC CATSREGRGENIQYF
TRBJ2-2 TRBV29-1 few NA TGCAGCGTTACTTTGGGCGGGGAGCTGTTTTTT CSVTLGGELFF
TRBJ2-6 TRBV5-1 NA NA TGCGCCAGCAGCCTTGGGATCCAGACCTTAGTCCTGGGTAGGGCCAACGTCCTGACTTTC CASSLGIQTLVLGRANVLTF
TRBJ2-3 TRBV6-5 NA TRBD2 TGTGCCAGCAGCCCGGGACTACTGAGCACAGATACGCAGTATTTT CASSPGLLSTDTQYF
TRBJ2-1 TRBV19 few TRBD2 TGTGCCAGTTCTATGGGCGGGAGGGGGAGTGAGCAGTTCTTC CASSMGGRGSEQFF
TRBJ2-3 TRBV7-2 NA TRBD2 TGTGCCAGCAGCTTAGAATTTAGCGGGAGTAGGGAAAGGGATTTT CASSLEFSGSRERDF
TRBJ2-3 TRBV9 NA NA TGTGCCAGCAGCCCCCCCCCGGGATGGGCCTTTGATGGCACAGATACGCAGTATTTT CASSPPPGWAFDGTDTQYF
TRBJ1-4 TRBV5-4 once NA TGTGCCAGCAGCCCCCGGGGGGGAGAAAAACTGTTTTTT CASSPRGGEKLFF
TRBJ1-1 TRBV29-1 NA NA TGCAGCGTTGAAGCAGGGGAGAACACTGAAGCTTTCTTT CSVEAGENTEAFF
TRBJ2-1 TRBV27 NA NA TGTGCCAGCAGTTCCCCCCGGAGTGAGCAGTTCTTC CASSSPRSEQFF
TRBJ1-4 TRBV5-1 NA TRBD1 TGCGCCAGCAGCCCCCGGGACAGGGGGGAGGAAAAACTGTTTTTT CASSPRDRGEEKLFF
TRBJ1-3 TRBV5-1 few TRBD1 TGCGCCAGCAGGCAGGGGGCTGGAAACACCATATATTTT CASRQGAGNTIYF
TRBJ1-4 TRBV5-1 NA NA TGCGCCAGCAGCTTGGCCTGGCAGGGCGAAAAACTGTTTTTT CASSLAWQGEKLFF
TRBJ1-1 TRBV29-1 NA NA TGCAGCGTTGAACCACAGGGAAGGTCTGAAGCTTTCTTT CSVEPQGRSEAFF